Below are 30 T cell receptor beta chains sequenced from a single sample in a study of post-analysis software for immune sequencing data. No cognate antigen is known for these TCRs. Broader study findings: The study found TRBV5-6, TRBV5-1 and TRBV20-1 among a few TRBV segments more frequent in patients than controls.

Unique molecular identifiers tagged the TCR beta cDNA libraries. TCRdb reprocessed the PCR reads via MiXCR and lists one record per CDR3 protein. The sample shows 450,000 or so distinct CDR3 sequences, roughly 45% of them seen only once. The sample comprised blood. These receptors all come from a girl aged 5 to 17 with multiple sclerosis.

The J gene is TRBJ2-1, the V gene TRBV11-1, with a weak D call TRBD1 (6 bases). Germline assignment: CDR1 SGHAT and CDR2 FQDESV (reference sequence). The length of the CDR3 is 16 residues. The germline V and J ends were trimmed by 6 bases and 2 bases, with 17 bases remaining between them. CDR3 bases: TGTGCCAGCAGAGCCCTAGGGGGAGAAGCCTACAATGAGCAGTTCTTC. It encodes CASRALGGEAYNEQFF.

Here the CDR3 DNA reads TGCGCCAGCAGCCAAAAGTTAGCGGGTATCCTCCCCGAGCAGTACTTC. Translation gives CASSQKLAGILPEQYF. The V and J genes are TRBV4-1 and TRBJ2-7; TRBD2 agrees at 7 bases. Trimming removed 2 bases from V and 6 bases from J; junction bases left unmatched: 13. The CDR3 consists of 16 residues. Germline V lookup: CDR1 MGHRA, CDR2 YSYEKL.

This clonotype occurred a few times. V gene TRBV7-2 combines with J gene TRBJ2-1; D remains ambiguous. V lost 1 base to trimming and J lost 11 bases, with 6 bases between them. The CDR3 has 11 amino acids. Per germline, CDR1 SGHTA and CDR2 FQGNSA. The CDR3 here is CASSLGGKQFF. DNA for the CDR3: TGTGCCAGCAGCTTAGGCGGCAAGCAGTTCTTC.

This chain uses TRBV15 with TRBJ2-7, with 11 bases matching TRBD2. Trimming removed 2 bases from V and 3 bases from J; junction bases left unmatched: 6. The CDR3 spans 16 residues. The germline gives CDR1 LNHNV, CDR2 YYDKDF (reference sequence). The CDR3 loop reads CATSRTTSGSVYEQYF. The CDR3 DNA sequence: TGTGCCACCAGCAGAACCACTAGCGGGAGTGTCTACGAGCAGTACTTC.

This clonotype was detected many times. The V call is TRBV7-2, the J call TRBJ2-5, with TRBD2 matching over 10 bases. Germline trimming cut 2 bases from V and 5 bases from J; bases unmatched to any gene: 2. Per germline, CDR1 SGHTA and CDR2 FQGNSA. The length of the CDR3 is 14 residues. CDR3 loop: CASSLTSGTETQYF. DNA for the CDR3: TGTGCCAGCAGCTTAACTAGCGGGACGGAGACCCAGTACTTC.

This clonotype was counted a few times. The chain carries TRBV7-2 and TRBJ2-5; D is possibly TRBD1 or TRBD2 (6 bases each). The V and J ends lost 2 bases and 5 bases respectively, with 18 bases between them. Germline V gene lookup returns CDR1 SGHTA and CDR2 FQGNSA. This CDR3 is 16 amino acids long. DNA for the CDR3: TGTGCCAGCAGCTTACCCCGGGGGCAGGGGATGGAGACCCAGTACTTC. Encoded protein: CASSLPRGQGMETQYF.

The chain carries TRBV25-1 and TRBJ2-7; 10 bases align to TRBD2. Unmatched junction bases numbered 8, after V lost 4 bases and J lost 2 bases. CDR3 length: 16 amino acids. The germline V gene has CDR1 MGHDK and CDR2 SYGVNS. CDR3 region: CASSGSSGSSPYEQYF. For the CDR3, the DNA is TGTGCCAGCAGTGGGTCTAGCGGGAGCAGTCCCTACGAGCAGTACTTC.

This sequence joins TRBV11-2 and TRBJ2-1; TRBD2 aligns across 12 bases. CDR1 and CDR2 (germline): SGHAT, FQNNGV. Trimming removed 5 bases from V and 2 bases from J; junction bases left unmatched: 4. The CDR3 totals 16 residues. The CDR3 DNA reads as TGTGCCAGCAGCAAGCCTAGCGGGAGGGCCTACAATGAGCAGTTCTTC. This encodes CASSKPSGRAYNEQFF.

The chain uses TRBV20-1 and TRBJ2-7; possible D gene TRBD2, 5 bases. The CDR3 contains 14 residues. From germline, CDR1 is DFQATT and CDR2 SNEGSKA (reference sequence). Deletions cut 3 bases from V and 3 bases from J, with 15 bases between. The CDR3 DNA sequence: TGCAGTGCTAGGGCGGACCGAGGGATCTACGAGCAGTACTTC. Protein product: CSARADRGIYEQYF.

The CDR3 spells CASSKIATEAFF. CDR3 coding DNA: TGTGCCAGCAGTAAGATAGCCACTGAAGCTTTCTTT. The chain is built from TRBV6-5 and TRBJ1-1; D unresolved. Trimming left V 5 bases short and J 4 bases short, with 8 bases between. The CDR3 extends over 12 amino acids. In germline, CDR1 is MNHEY, CDR2 SVGAGI.

In its sample, this clonotype was seen a few times. This chain connects TRBV7-2 to TRBJ2-1; no definite D call. The CDR3 is made up of 13 amino acids. V was cut by 1 base and J by 8 bases, with 9 bases left in between. Germline V gene lookup returns CDR1 SGHTA and CDR2 FQGNSA. CDR3 DNA: TGTGCCAGCAGCTTAGGACCTTCGGATGAGCAGTTCTTC. Its protein product is CASSLGPSDEQFF.

In DNA form, the CDR3 reads TGTGCCAGCAGCTTAGAGGGCAACCCTTACGAGCAGTACTTC. It translates to CASSLEGNPYEQYF. The V and J genes are TRBV7-9 and TRBJ2-7; D not resolved. Deletions cut 1 base from V and 4 bases from J, with 11 bases between. This CDR3 comprises 14 residues. The germline V gene has CDR1 SEHNR and CDR2 FQNEAQ (reference sequence).

This chain links TRBV29-1 with TRBJ2-7, with D unresolved. Germline CDR1 SQVTM, CDR2 ANQGSEA. V lost 5 bases and J lost 3, with 8 bases in between. The CDR3 is made up of 11 amino acids. The CDR3 protein is CSVIHRYEQYF. Here the CDR3 DNA reads TGCAGCGTTATACACCGCTACGAGCAGTACTTC.

In its sample, this clonotype was seen a few times. This chain links TRBV20-1 with TRBJ1-5; D is undetermined. This CDR3 has 14 amino acids. Looked up from germline, CDR1 is DFQATT and CDR2 is SNEGSKA (reference sequence). Deletions cut 5 bases from V and 5 bases from J, with 16 bases between. The CDR3 here is CSASTVDGYQPQHF. DNA of the CDR3: TGCAGTGCTTCCACTGTGGACGGATATCAGCCCCAGCATTTT.

This clonotype was counted only a few times. The chain recombines TRBV9 with TRBJ2-5, with TRBD2 as a possible D gene (6 bases). Trimming pared 0 bases from V and 6 bases from J, leaving 18 bases between. The CDR3 loop spans 16 amino acids. Germline values: CDR1 SGDLS, CDR2 YYNGEE. The CDR3 DNA follows: TGTGCCAGCAGCGTAGTCGATTATGGGGGACTGAAGACCCAGTACTTC. This codes for CASSVVDYGGLKTQYF. Full variable domain (remainder filled in from reference TRBV9 and TRBJ2-5): DSGVTQTPKHLITATGQRVTLRCSPRSGDLSVYWYQQSLDQGLQFLIQYYNGEERAKGNILERFSAQQFPDLHSELNLSSLELGDSALYFCASSVVDYGGLKTQYFGPGTRLLVL.

Notes on this clonotype: The junction departs from germline at one end; a sequencing error may be responsible. The J gene is TRBJ2-5, the V gene TRBV7-2; D unclear. The J call is doubtful: the DNA matches TRBJ2-7 better. From germline, CDR1 is SGHTA and CDR2 FQGNSA. The CDR3 extends over 14 amino acids. The CDR3 DNA reads TGTGCCGGCAGCTTAGACGGTCCAACCTACGAGCAGTACTTC. Its protein is CAGSLDGPTYEQYF.

This clonotype was observed a few times. The CDR3 coding sequence is TGCAGCGCCGATACTAGCACAGATACGCAGTATTTT. It specifies CSADTSTDTQYF. V is TRBV29-1 and J is TRBJ2-3; D uncertain. CDR1 is SQVTM and CDR2 is ANQGSEA in the germline V gene. The CDR3 has 12 residues. V lost 7 bases and J 0 bases, leaving 8 bases between the germline ends.

The chain carries TRBV29-1 and TRBJ2-3; a weak D match, TRBD2 (6 bases). Trimming pared 8 bases from V and 5 bases from J, leaving 11 bases between. The germline CDR1 and CDR2 sequences are SQVTM and ANQGSEA. The CDR3 is 11 residues long. The CDR3 DNA reads TGCAGCATTGGAGGGAGAGATACGCAGTATTTT. It translates to CSIGGRDTQYF.

The gene calls are TRBV12-3 or TRBV12-4 and TRBJ1-1, with 9 bases fitting TRBD1. Trimming took 6 bases from V and 4 from J; bases not matched to a gene: 6. CDR3 length equals 14 residues. DNA for the CDR3: TGTGCCAGCAGCCCCCGGGACAGGGCCACTGAAGCTTTCTTT. Its protein is CASSPRDRATEAFF.

V is TRBV29-1 and J is TRBJ2-1; D not certain. This CDR3 is built from 14 residues. V lost 6 bases and J lost 5, with 17 bases in between. The germline V gene has CDR1 SQVTM and CDR2 ANQGSEA. CDR3 in DNA: TGCAGCGTCGCCCGGAGCGCGACCAACAATGAGCAGTTCTTC. Amino acids: CSVARSATNNEQFF.

The rearrangement joins TRBV7-9 to TRBJ2-4, with 7 nucleotides matching TRBD1. Germline-derived CDR1 and CDR2 are SEHNR and FQNEAQ (reference sequence). J gave up 7 bases and V 5 bases, and 11 bases lay outside the gene matches. CDR3 size: 15 residues. CDR3 sequence: CASSPNGTARNIQYF. The CDR3 nucleotides are TGTGCCAGCAGCCCGAACGGGACAGCGAGGAACATTCAGTACTTC. Using reference TRBV7-9 and TRBJ2-4 for the parts outside the CDR3, the full variable domain is DTGVSQNPRHKITKRGQNVTFRCDPISEHNRLYWYRQTLGQGPEFLTYFQNEAQLEKSRLLSDRFSAERPKGSFSTLEIQRTEQGDSAMYLCASSPNGTARNIQYFGAGTRLSVL.

The chain recombines TRBV25-1 with TRBJ1-2; D may be TRBD1 (5 bases). The CDR3 is 14 residues long. V shed 2 bases and J shed 5 bases, with 12 bases lying between them. CDR1 MGHDK and CDR2 SYGVNS come from the germline V gene. This chain's CDR3 is CASSERSGRYGYTF. As DNA, the CDR3 is TGTGCCAGCAGTGAAAGATCAGGGAGATATGGCTACACCTTC.

This clonotype was observed a handful of times. V gene TRBV5-1 combines with J gene TRBJ2-4; 11 positions agree with TRBD2. The DNA end is more similar to TRBJ2-7, so the J call may be wrong. The germline gives CDR1 SGHRS, CDR2 YFSETQ. CDR3 size: 14 residues. The DNA for the CDR3 is TGCGCCAGCAGGGTACTAGCGGGAGATGACGAGCAGTACTTC. As protein: CASRVLAGDDEQYF.

The chain links TRBV4-3 to TRBJ2-1; D is uncertain. The J call may be wrong; the DNA end is better matched by TRBJ2-7. Germline values: CDR1 LGHNA, CDR2 YSLEER. The CDR3 runs 13 residues. The CDR3 loop reads CASSQDSYNEQYF. In DNA form, the CDR3 reads TGCGCCAGCAGCCAAGATTCCTACAATGAGCAGTACTTC.

CDR3 sequence reads: CASSWGTGTEETQYF. CDR3 nucleotide sequence: TGCGCCAGCAGCTGGGGGACAGGGACGGAAGAGACCCAGTACTTC. The chain links TRBV5-1 to TRBJ2-5, with 9 bases that match TRBD1. The V segment lost 3 bases and the J segment 3 bases; nucleotides outside the gene matches: 6. The CDR3 runs 15 residues. CDR1 SGHRS and CDR2 YFSETQ come from the germline V gene.

J is TRBJ1-1 and V is TRBV5-1; D remains unclear. There are 13 residues in the CDR3. The V gene lost 4 bases and the J gene lost 1 base, with 8 bases spanning the gap. Germline CDR1 reads SGHRS; CDR2 reads YFSETQ. The chain's CDR3 is CASSPSKNTEAFF. DNA of the CDR3: TGCGCCAGCAGCCCGTCCAAGAACACTGAAGCTTTCTTT.

The genes are TRBV5-1 and TRBJ2-1, with 11 bases that match TRBD2. This CDR3 has 19 residues. Looked up from germline, CDR1 is SGHRS and CDR2 is YFSETQ. V shed 0 bases and J 0 bases; nucleotides not matched to a gene: 8. The CDR3 reads CASSLGPTSGANSYNEQFF. The CDR3 nucleotides are TGCGCCAGCAGCTTGGGTCCGACTAGCGGGGCCAACTCCTACAATGAGCAGTTCTTC.

This clonotype was detected a few times. J is TRBJ2-3 and V is TRBV7-2; 11 positions match TRBD2. From germline, CDR1 is SGHTA and CDR2 FQGNSA. The CDR3 has 16 residues. Trimming took 2 bases from V and 4 from J; bases not matched to a gene: 5. The CDR3 bases are TGTGCCAGCAGCTTATTTAGCGGGAGGGCCGCAGATACGCAGTATTTT. This codes for CASSLFSGRAADTQYF.

The chain is built from TRBV7-3 and TRBJ1-1, with 9 bases aligning to TRBD1. The V and J ends lost 5 bases and 4 bases, in that order; junction bases with no gene match: 11. The CDR3 consists of 16 residues. Per germline, CDR1 SGHTA and CDR2 FQGTGA. The CDR3 DNA reads TGTGCCAGCAGCCCCAACCGACAGGGGGGGAGCACTGAAGCTTTCTTT. As protein: CASSPNRQGGSTEAFF.

CDR3 DNA: TGTGCCAGGGAGTGCGGGAGTAGTAAGCAGTACTTC. It is translated as CARECGSSKQYF. The genes are TRBV7-3 and TRBJ2-7; 7 bases match TRBD2. Germline lookup yields CDR1 SGHTA and CDR2 FQGTGA. V lost 9 bases, J lost 8 bases, and 10 bases stayed unmatched. CDR3 length: 12 residues.